The rows below give T cell receptor beta chains drawn from one sample of a study. TCRdb redid the calling of the 5' RACE reads with MiXCR, one entry per CDR3 protein. The sample has 35,000 to 50,000 distinct CDR3 sequences; around 20% are singletons. The sample taken for sequencing was Tregs sorted from blood. Receptor source: a female donor with breast cancer. CDR3s include the opening cysteine and the closing phenylalanine or tryptophan. A D gene is named only where the DNA matches it firmly. Size tells how often a clone was seen (once, few, many) or the class of an expanded clone, and some rows leave it out.

J gene,V gene,clone size,CDR3 length,D gene,CDR3 DNA,CDR3 protein
TRBJ1-3,TRBV7-8,few,13,-,TGTGCCAGCAGCTTAGCGGGTTTGAACACCATATATTTT,CASSLAGLNTIYF
TRBJ1-2,TRBV27,many,17,TRBD1,TGTGCCAGCAGACTAAACTGGGGGACAGGGGATGACTATGGCTACACCTTC,CASRLNWGTGDDYGYTF
TRBJ1-5,TRBV6-1,few,15,-,TGTGCCAGCAGTAGGGACACCAAAGGAGATCAGCCCCAGCATTTT,CASSRDTKGDQPQHF
TRBJ2-3,TRBV7-3,-,15,TRBD1,TGTGCCAGCAGCTTTGGGACAGGGCCCACAGATACGCAGTATTTT,CASSFGTGPTDTQYF
TRBJ2-1,TRBV10-3,-,12,-,TGTGCCATCAGTGAGAATAATCCAGCCTCGGTCTTC,CAISENNPASVF
TRBJ2-7,TRBV7-9,few,14,TRBD1,TGTGCCAGCAGCTTATCGACAGGGACCCCCGAGCAGTACTTC,CASSLSTGTPEQYF
TRBJ2-7,TRBV6-5,-,16,-,TGTGCCAGCAGTTACTCGAAAGGGTCATACTCCTACGAGCAGTACTTC,CASSYSKGSYSYEQYF
TRBJ1-2,TRBV20-1,many,13,-,TGCAGTGCCTCTCAGGGGAGTGGCTATGGCTACACCTTC,CSASQGSGYGYTF
TRBJ1-1,TRBV12-3/TRBV12-4,many,14,TRBD1,TGTGCCAGCAGCCACCGGACAGGGAGTGGTGAAGCTTTCTTT,CASSHRTGSGEAFF
TRBJ2-1,TRBV20-1,few,15,-,TGCAGTGCTAGAGGCGGTAGCGTCTCCCCTTTGGAGCAGTTCTTC,CSARGGSVSPLEQFF
TRBJ1-5,TRBV4-1,many,16,-,TGCGCCAGCAGCCAAGGAGGATTGAATAGCAATCAGCCCCAGCATTTT,CASSQGGLNSNQPQHF
TRBJ2-2,TRBV2,-,15,-,TGTGCCAGCACCACCGCCCGGGGTAACACCGGGGAGCTGTTTTTT,CASTTARGNTGELFF
TRBJ1-1,TRBV6-5,many,16,-,TGTGCCAGCAGCCGTTCACAACGCATCATGAACACTGAAGCTTTCTTT,CASSRSQRIMNTEAFF
TRBJ2-1,TRBV5-5,many,16,TRBD2,TGTGCCAGCAGCTTGGTGAAGCGGGGCCTCTACAATGAGCAGTTCTTC,CASSLVKRGLYNEQFF
TRBJ2-1,TRBV6-5,-,13,-,TGTGCCAGCAGTACGGGTGGCGACAATGAGCAGTTCTTC,CASSTGGDNEQFF
TRBJ1-2,TRBV12-3/TRBV12-4,many,15,TRBD1,TGTGCCAGCAGTTCCCGACAGGGCGACATAGATGGCTACACCTTC,CASSSRQGDIDGYTF
TRBJ1-5,TRBV5-1,-,15,-,TGCGAAAGAAGCGTACCTAAGGGAAGGGATCAGAAACAGCATTTT,CERSVPKGRDQKQHF
TRBJ2-6,TRBV4-2,many,15,-,TGTGCCAGCAGTCAGGCCGGGGCTGGGGCCAACGTCCTGACTTTC,CASSQAGAGANVLTF
TRBJ2-2,TRBV30,few,13,-,TGTGCCTCCAGTCCGGGTTGGACCGGGGAGCTGTTTTTT,CASSPGWTGELFF
TRBJ2-7,TRBV4-2,many,15,TRBD1,TGTGCCAGCAGCTTCGGGGGACAGGGGTTGGCCGAGCAGTACTTC,CASSFGGQGLAEQYF
TRBJ2-3,TRBV28,many,16,-,TGTGCCAGCACCCTTGTCCGGGGCTCTAGCACAGATACGCAGTATTTT,CASTLVRGSSTDTQYF
TRBJ2-6,TRBV4-1,-,17,TRBD1,TGCGCCAGCAGCAAAGGACAGGGGGCTGCCGGGGCCAACGTCCTGACTTTC,CASSKGQGAAGANVLTF
TRBJ2-1,TRBV5-1,-,13,-,TGCGCCAGCGCGCCCCAGAGTTACAATGAGCAGTCCTTC,CASAPQSYNEQSF
TRBJ1-5,TRBV7-2,-,15,-,TGTGCCAGCAGCTCCTTGGGGGGGGGCAATCAGCCCCAGCATTTT,CASSSLGGGNQPQHF
TRBJ2-1,TRBV20-1,many,12,-,TGCAGTGGGGGGGAGGGGGCACGTGAGCAGTTCTTC,CSGGEGAREQFF
TRBJ2-7,TRBV7-9,few,17,-,TGTGCCAGCAGCCCGAAGGGGGGCTCAAAATACTCCTACGAGCAGTACTTC,CASSPKGGSKYSYEQYF
TRBJ2-1,TRBV28,-,15,-,TGTGCCAGCAGTCCCTGGACTAAAACTTACAATGAGCAGTTCTTC,CASSPWTKTYNEQFF
TRBJ1-6,TRBV4-2,-,15,-,TGTGCCAGCAGCCAAGACGGTGGGGCGGATTCACCCCTCCACTTT,CASSQDGGADSPLHF
TRBJ2-7,TRBV5-1,many,14,TRBD2,TGCGCCAGCAGCTTGTTTAGCGGGAGCTACGAGCAGTACTTC,CASSLFSGSYEQYF
TRBJ2-1,TRBV4-2,few,17,TRBD2,TGTGCCAGCAGCCAAGAGCCTAGCGGGAGCTCCTACAATGAGCAGTTCTTC,CASSQEPSGSSYNEQFF
TRBJ1-1,TRBV6-5,few,12,-,TGTGCCAGCAGGTCCATGAACACTGAAGCTTTCTTT,CASRSMNTEAFF
TRBJ2-5,TRBV20-1,-,13,-,TGCAGTGCTAGAGTTACAGGGCAAGAGACCCAGTACTTC,CSARVTGQETQYF
TRBJ1-1,TRBV7-9,-,14,-,TGTGCCAGCAGCTCCTCCATTGGGATCACTGAAGCTTTCTTT,CASSSSIGITEAFF
TRBJ1-2,TRBV28,few,13,-,TGTGCCAGCAGGACCACCCGGGGCTATGGCTACACCTTC,CASRTTRGYGYTF
TRBJ2-2,TRBV6-1,many,14,-,TGTGCCAGCAGTCGATCCCGGAACACCGGGGAGCTGTTTTTT,CASSRSRNTGELFF
TRBJ1-4,TRBV12-3/TRBV12-4,-,14,-,TGTACCAGCAGTTTATCCTTTCGGCTTGAAAAACTGTTTTTT,CTSSLSFRLEKLFF
TRBJ2-6,TRBV4-1,many,17,TRBD2,TGCGCCAGCAGCTCCAAGGTAGCGGGAACTGGGGCCAACGTCCTGACTTTC,CASSSKVAGTGANVLTF
TRBJ2-3,TRBV5-1,-,13,-,TGCGCCAGCAGCCCCCGCCAGGCGGATACGCAGTATTTT,CASSPRQADTQYF
TRBJ2-3,TRBV15,-,15,-,TGTGCCACCAGCATTAGGAGATATAGCACAGATACGCAGTATTTT,CATSIRRYSTDTQYF
TRBJ2-7,TRBV9,few,15,TRBD2,TGTGCCAGCAGCTCGGGACTAGCGGGAGTATCCGAGCAGTACTTC,CASSSGLAGVSEQYF
TRBJ2-7,TRBV7-2,many,14,-,TGTGCCAGCAGCTTAAGCCCAGGCAACTACGAGCAGTACTTC,CASSLSPGNYEQYF
TRBJ2-5,TRBV28,few,14,TRBD1,TGTGCCAGCAGTTCCCCGGACAGGGGGGAGACCCAGTACTTC,CASSSPDRGETQYF
TRBJ2-5,TRBV7-9,few,13,TRBD2,TGTGCCAGCAGCCAAGCGGGAGGGGAGACCCAGTACTTC,CASSQAGGETQYF
TRBJ2-5,TRBV12-3/TRBV12-4,many,17,-,TGTGCCAGCAGTTTCGCCGACGTCGGGACAACACAAGAGACCCAGTACTTC,CASSFADVGTTQETQYF
TRBJ2-5,TRBV4-1,few,14,-,TGCGCCAGCAGCCAGACACCCAATGAAGAGACCCAGTACTTC,CASSQTPNEETQYF
TRBJ2-4,TRBV4-2,-,15,TRBD2,TGTGCCAGCAGCCAACCGGGACTAGCGGGGTACATTCAGTACTTC,CASSQPGLAGYIQYF
TRBJ1-1,TRBV6-6,many,15,-,TGTGCCAGCACCACGCTTGGCAGTCCGAACACTGAAGCTTTCTTT,CASTTLGSPNTEAFF
TRBJ1-5,TRBV28,few,15,TRBD1,TGTGCCAGCATCCTGACAGGGTTGTTAGGTCAGCCCCAGCATTTT,CASILTGLLGQPQHF